This T cell receptor (beta chain) was identified during a study of cytomegalovirus exposure and HLA in healthy donors. V lost 0 bases to trimming and J lost 3 bases, with 21 bases between them. CDR3 length: 18 amino acids. Germline V gene sequence: CDR1 SEHNR, CDR2 FQNEAQ (reference sequence). Primers for the PCR totalled 60 Vbeta and 13 Jbeta. In the original workflow: Later reanalysis found 80 million or so unique TCR beta chains, 10 million to 14 million of them shared. Sequencing used immunoSEQ multiplex PCR; TCRdb keeps in-frame clones, though not all of them. The V and J calls and clone size come from that table; D and trimming were worked out from the DNA. This sample has 160,000 or so clones, with about 80% found just once. This clone was counted between two and nine times. Antigen unknown. The study, taken as a whole, reports: A few CMV-associated chains were confirmed in vitro to be specific for CMV antigens.

Donors likely had unrecorded immune exposures despite being nominally healthy when sampled. Sequenced: PBMCs. The gene calls are TRBV7-9 and TRBJ2-7, with D possibly matching TRBD1 (5 bases). The receptor was isolated from a woman aged 50 to 60 in good health and CMV-seronegative. The CDR3 loop reads CASSLAWIIKGRGYEQYF. DNA for the CDR3: TGTGCCAGCAGCTTAGCCTGGATCATTAAGGGGCGCGGCTACGAGCAGTACTTC. Filled out from reference TRBV7-9 and TRBJ2-7, the complete variable domain reads DTGVSQNPRHKITKRGQNVTFRCDPISEHNRLYWYRQTLGQGPEFLTYFQNEAQLEKSRLLSDRFSAERPKGSFSTLEIQRTEQGDSAMYLCASSLAWIIKGRGYEQYFGPGTRLTVT.